The next 32 T cell receptor beta chains were all read from a single sample in a study of T-cell memory formation after mild COVID-19. TCRdb itself ran the 5' RACE reads through MiXCR, one entry per CDR3 protein. The profile shows 150,000 to 200,000 distinct CDR3 sequences, roughly 23% of them singletons. Sequencing was done on a sample of PBMCs or a T cell subset sorted from them (not recorded which). Every receptor here comes from an adult woman who had mild COVID-19 (a few samples of this study predate the infection). Cell type and time point are not known.

The chain uses TRBV29-1 and TRBJ2-4, with D perhaps given as TRBD1 or TRBD2 (5 bases each). CDR3 length: 14 residues. Germline CDR1 SQVTM, CDR2 ANQGSEA. V was cut by 4 bases and J by 2 bases, with 12 bases left in between. The CDR3 is CSVAGSGTKNIQYF. CDR3 sequence (DNA): TGCAGCGTTGCAGGGAGCGGAACCAAAAACATTCAGTACTTC. The full variable domain, completed using reference TRBV29-1 and TRBJ2-4, is SAVISQKPSRDICQRGTSLTIQCQVDSQVTMMFWYRQQPGQSLTLIATANQGSEATYESGFVIDKFPISRPNLTFSTLTVSNMSPEDSSIYLCSVAGSGTKNIQYFGAGTRLSVL.

A word on this clonotype: One end of the junction does not line up with germline, which may come from a read error. The chain has TRBV9 and TRBJ2-4; tentatively, D is TRBD2 (6 bases). The germline gives CDR1 SGDLS, CDR2 YYNGEE. The CDR3 is made up of 14 amino acids. The CDR3 here is CDSSVGGPKNIQYF. The CDR3, as DNA: TGTGACAGCAGCGTGGGGGGACCCAAAAACATTCAGTACTTC.

The rearrangement uses TRBV27 and TRBJ2-7, with 8 bases that match TRBD2. The CDR3 is 14 amino acids. The junction had 8 bases not matched to a gene; V was cut back by 8 bases and J by 2 bases. Germline CDR1 MNHEY, CDR2 SMNVEV (reference sequence). The CDR3 DNA is TGTGCCAGCCGCCTAGCGGGCACCCCCTACGAGCAGTACTTC. It is translated as CASRLAGTPYEQYF.

This clonotype came up a few times. The chain links TRBV6-2 or TRBV6-3 to TRBJ1-5; a possible D gene is TRBD1 (6 bases). Germline V CDR1 and CDR2: MNHEY, SVGEGT. The CDR3 is made up of 16 amino acids. Trimming pared 6 bases from V and 6 bases from J, leaving 21 bases between. CDR3 region: CASSLLTGFKGQPQHF. For the CDR3, the DNA is TGTGCCAGCAGCCTCCTCACAGGGTTTAAGGGTCAGCCCCAGCATTTT.

This clonotype is a singleton in its sample. The chain employs TRBV4-3 and TRBJ2-7; TRBD2 matches at 10 bases. The CDR3 consists of 19 residues. V dropped 3 bases and J dropped 1; count of bases not matched to a gene: 15. CDR1 is LGHNA, CDR2 YSLEER, per germline. CDR3 nucleotide sequence: TGCGCCAGCAGCCATACACAACGAGCGGGAGGGCTTGCGTCCTACGAGCAGTACTTC. It encodes CASSHTQRAGGLASYEQYF.

V gene TRBV20-1 combines with J gene TRBJ2-7; 7 bases match TRBD1. Looked up from germline, CDR1 is DFQATT and CDR2 is SNEGSKA (reference sequence). CDR3 length: 13 residues. V lost 2 bases and J lost 3; bases outside the gene matches: 4. This CDR3 reads CSARRQGRYEQYF. The CDR3 DNA is TGCAGTGCTAGAAGACAGGGTCGCTACGAGCAGTACTTC.

This clonotype was seen a handful of times. The chain recombines TRBV24-1 with TRBJ2-3, with D tentatively TRBD2 (6 bases). Germline values: CDR1 KGHDR, CDR2 SFDVKD. The V end was cut by 4 bases, the J end by 4 bases, with 11 bases between. The CDR3 loop spans 14 amino acids. The CDR3 is CATSDRLVSDTQYF. The CDR3 region has the DNA TGTGCCACCAGTGACCGACTAGTATCAGATACGCAGTATTTT.

This clonotype has more than one count but fewer than ten. The gene calls are TRBV29-1 and TRBJ2-2; no definite D call. This CDR3 spans 13 amino acids. In germline, CDR1 is SQVTM, CDR2 ANQGSEA. The germline V and J ends were trimmed by 3 bases and 6 bases, with 11 bases remaining between them. CDR3 loop: CSVEKGVAGELFF. The DNA of the CDR3 is TGCAGCGTTGAGAAGGGTGTCGCCGGGGAGCTGTTTTTT.

A few counts support this clonotype. The chain links TRBV7-9 to TRBJ2-2, with 8 bases lining up with TRBD1. With 4 bases clipped from V and 7 bases from J, the junction kept 8 bases outside the gene matches. Germline V gene lookup returns CDR1 SEHNR and CDR2 FQNEAQ (reference sequence). The CDR3 has 15 residues. The CDR3 sequence is CASSSGTGDLGELFF. The CDR3 nucleotides read TGTGCCAGCAGCTCCGGGACAGGCGATCTCGGGGAGCTGTTTTTT.

This clonotype was detected many times. V gene TRBV24-1 combines with J gene TRBJ2-2, with TRBD2 as a possible D gene (6 bases). The CDR3 sequence is 16 residues long. The V gene lost 6 bases and the J gene lost 3 bases, with 16 bases spanning the gap. The V gene's germline CDR1 is KGHDR and CDR2 SFDVKD. CDR3 sequence: CATSLISGVDTGELFF. The CDR3 DNA reads TGTGCCACCAGTTTAATTTCGGGGGTCGACACCGGGGAGCTGTTTTTT.

This clonotype has just a few counts. The chain has TRBV7-2 and TRBJ2-7; 11 nucleotides line up with TRBD2. J gave up 6 bases and V 3 bases, and 7 bases lay outside the gene matches. In germline, CDR1 is SGHTA, CDR2 FQGNSA. The CDR3 is made up of 15 amino acids. The CDR3 sequence is CASSFLAGGGGEQYF. CDR3 sequence (DNA): TGTGCCAGCAGCTTCCTAGCGGGAGGAGGAGGCGAGCAGTACTTC.

This clonotype showed up just a few times. Here the CDR3 DNA reads TGTGCCAGCAGGGACAGGGGGAATGAGCAGTTCTTC. Encoded protein: CASRDRGNEQFF. The chain is built from TRBV6-1 and TRBJ2-1; the match to TRBD1 covers 10 bases. CDR1 MNHNS and CDR2 SASEGT come from the germline V gene. V lost 6 bases, J lost 7 bases, and 0 bases stayed unmatched. This CDR3 region has 12 residues.

This clonotype was seen a few times. The J gene is TRBJ2-7, the V gene TRBV5-1; maybe TRBD1 (7 bases). The V and J ends lost 4 bases and 7 bases respectively, with 27 bases between them. The CDR3 loop spans 17 amino acids. Germline V gene data show CDR1 as SGHRS and CDR2 as YFSETQ. The CDR3 DNA reads TGCGCCAGCAGCCAGCTAGAAGGATTCAGGGGGGCGAAGGAGCAGTACTTC. The encoded protein is CASSQLEGFRGAKEQYF. Drawing the rest from reference TRBV5-1 and TRBJ2-7, the complete variable domain is KAGVTQTPRYLIKTRGQQVTLSCSPISGHRSVSWYQQTPGQGLQFLFEYFSETQRNKGNFPGRFSGRQFSNSRSEMNVSTLELGDSALYLCASSQLEGFRGAKEQYFGPGTRLTVT.

This chain links TRBV6-2 or TRBV6-3 with TRBJ2-7, with TRBD2 matching 8 bases. This CDR3 has 16 residues. Germline V lookup: CDR1 MNHEY, CDR2 SVGEGT. V shed 4 bases, J shed 1 base, and the junction held 9 bases outside the gene matches. The CDR3 reads CASSSLPGLESYEQYF. CDR3 coding DNA: TGTGCCAGCAGTTCGCTACCGGGACTAGAGTCCTACGAGCAGTACTTC.

This clonotype was found a few times. V usage is TRBV12-3 or TRBV12-4 and J usage is TRBJ1-5; D ambiguous. Trimming took off 1 base at V and 11 bases at J, with 12 bases between the two ends. CDR3 size: 13 residues. CDR3 coding DNA: TGTGCCAGCAGTTTAGAGGACGTAAGAGCCCAGCATTTT. Encoded protein: CASSLEDVRAQHF.

This chain connects TRBV4-1 to TRBJ2-2; 12 bases are a match to TRBD2. V dropped 0 bases and J dropped 7; count of bases not matched to a gene: 12. Germline V CDR1 and CDR2: MGHRA, YSYEKL. The CDR3 runs to 19 residues. This CDR3 is CASSQDPRLAGASSGELFF. The CDR3 nucleotides read TGCGCCAGCAGCCAAGATCCTCGACTAGCGGGGGCCTCTAGCGGGGAGCTGTTTTTT.

This chain connects TRBV13 to TRBJ1-1, with unresolved D. Deletions cut 3 bases from V and 4 bases from J, with 9 bases between. Per the germline V gene, CDR1 is PRHDT and CDR2 is FYEKMQ (reference sequence). The CDR3 loop spans 13 amino acids. The CDR3 sequence is CASSLQQSTEAFF. CDR3 DNA: TGTGCCAGCAGCTTGCAACAGTCCACTGAAGCTTTCTTT.

This rearrangement joins TRBV4-2 to TRBJ2-1; 10 bases are a match to TRBD2. The ends lost 3 bases at V and 4 bases at J; junction bases unmatched: 6. CDR1 and CDR2 (germline): LGHNA, YNFKEQ. This CDR3 spans 16 amino acids. The CDR3 nucleotides read TGTGCCAGCAGCCAGGAGGGGACTAGCGAGTACAATGAGCAGTTCTTC. Its protein is CASSQEGTSEYNEQFF.

This clonotype was observed at least ten times. This sequence joins TRBV7-6 and TRBJ1-1, with 8 bases matching TRBD1. With 3 bases clipped from V and 0 bases from J, the junction kept 3 bases outside the gene matches. The CDR3 length is 15 residues. From germline, CDR1 is SGHVS and CDR2 FNYEAQ. Written as DNA, the CDR3 is TGTGCCAGCAGCTTCGGACAGGGCATGAACACTGAAGCTTTCTTT. This codes for CASSFGQGMNTEAFF.

This clonotype appeared many times. The chain joins TRBV5-1 to TRBJ2-1, with D possibly being TRBD1 (5 bases). Trimming stripped 0 bases from V and 6 bases from J, with 10 bases between. CDR1 and CDR2 from the germline V gene are SGHRS and YFSETQ. The CDR3 runs 14 residues. The CDR3 reads CASSLDKGPNEQFF. The CDR3 DNA reads as TGCGCCAGCAGCTTGGACAAGGGGCCCAATGAGCAGTTCTTC.

This clonotype was picked up a small number of times. V and J are TRBV7-9 and TRBJ2-7; 10 bases line up with TRBD1. The CDR3 contains 15 residues. Germline-derived CDR1 and CDR2 are SEHNR and FQNEAQ (reference sequence). Trimming took 4 bases from V and 7 from J; bases not matched to a gene: 10. The CDR3 region is CASSSAGTGESEQYF. CDR3 bases: TGTGCCAGCAGCTCGGCCGGGACAGGGGAATCGGAGCAGTACTTC.

This clonotype was counted a few times. The V call is TRBV3-2, the J call TRBJ2-7. TRBV3-2 constitutes a pseudogene. The CDR3 is 15 amino acids. For the CDR3, the DNA is TGTGCCAGCAGCCAAGACGGCAGATACTCCTACGAGCAGTACTTC. This encodes CASSQDGRYSYEQYF.

V usage is TRBV16 and J usage is TRBJ2-7, with D perhaps TRBD1 (6 bases). The CDR3 sequence is 14 residues long. The V and J ends lost 10 bases and 2 bases respectively, with 18 bases between them. The germline V gene has CDR1 KGHSY and CDR2 FQNENV. In nucleotides, the CDR3 is TGTGCCACCCGGAGTATAGGGGGTACCTACGAGCAGTACTTC. It encodes CATRSIGGTYEQYF.

This clonotype is a singleton in its sample. The chain joins TRBV24-1 to TRBJ1-1; 7 bases are shared with TRBD1. V lost 6 bases, J lost 3 bases, and 3 bases stayed unmatched. The V gene's germline CDR1 is KGHDR and CDR2 SFDVKD. The CDR3 extends over 13 amino acids. The CDR3 loop is CATSSTGYTEAFF. CDR3 DNA sequence: TGTGCCACCAGTTCGACAGGGTACACTGAAGCTTTCTTT.

The chain uses TRBV18 and TRBJ2-1, with D unresolved. Germline V gene sequence: CDR1 KGHSH, CDR2 LQKENI. The CDR3 spans 13 residues. Between the trimmed V and J ends, which lost 10 bases and 0 bases, there was a span of 10 bases. CDR3 DNA: TGTGCCACCACACCGCCCTCCTACAATGAGCAGTTCTTC. Its protein product is CATTPPSYNEQFF.

This clonotype was found a few times. The chain is built from TRBV12-3 or TRBV12-4 and TRBJ2-5; no firm D call. The CDR3 spans 11 residues. The V end lost 5 bases, the J end lost 2 bases, and 3 bases lay between the germline ends. As DNA, the CDR3 is TGTGCCAGCAGTCAGCAAGAGACCCAGTACTTC. This encodes CASSQQETQYF.

In its sample, this clonotype was seen a few times. V gene TRBV5-1 combines with J gene TRBJ2-1; TRBD1 agrees at 10 bases. Germline V CDR1 and CDR2: SGHRS, YFSETQ. V trimming: 7 bases; J trimming: 4 bases; junction bases outside the gene matches: 8. The CDR3 extends over 15 amino acids. The CDR3 spells CASGTGDQRYNEQFF. DNA for the CDR3: TGCGCCAGCGGGACAGGGGACCAGAGGTACAATGAGCAGTTCTTC.

This clonotype has more than one count but fewer than ten. The chain is built from TRBV7-6 and TRBJ2-1; TRBD2 aligns across 9 bases. J gave up 7 bases and V 2 bases, and 18 bases lay outside the gene matches. The germline gives CDR1 SGHVS, CDR2 FNYEAQ. This CDR3 contains 19 residues. In nucleotides, the CDR3 is TGTGCCAGCAGCTTAACCCTGCCGATCGCGGGAGGGCCGGTAAATGAGCAGTTCTTC. Encoded protein: CASSLTLPIAGGPVNEQFF.

This clonotype was recorded a few times. The genes are TRBV6-6 and TRBJ1-1; D is undetermined. Trimming shortened V by 0 bases and J by 3 bases, and 14 bases separated the two germline ends. The CDR3 spans 16 residues. Germline values: CDR1 MNHNY, CDR2 SVGAGI (reference sequence). CDR3 loop: CASSYSTRNPYTEAFF. Here the CDR3 DNA reads TGTGCCAGCAGTTACTCGACCCGTAACCCTTACACTGAAGCTTTCTTT.

V and J are TRBV7-9 and TRBJ1-1; D gene unclear. The germline CDR1 and CDR2 sequences are SEHNR and FQNEAQ (reference sequence). The CDR3 spans 14 residues. V lost 5 bases and J 2 bases, leaving 12 bases between the germline ends. The DNA for the CDR3 is TGTGCCAGCAGCGTAACGCTGAGAAACACTGAAGCTTTCTTT. Its protein product is CASSVTLRNTEAFF.

The chain employs TRBV10-2 and TRBJ1-1, with unresolved D. This CDR3 is built from 12 residues. Looked up from germline, CDR1 is WSHSY and CDR2 is SAAADI. Between the trimmed V and J ends, which lost 6 bases and 2 bases, there was a span of 7 bases. CDR3 loop: CASRSENTEAFF. Here the CDR3 DNA reads TGCGCCAGCAGGTCGGAAAACACTGAAGCTTTCTTT.

The chain couples TRBV29-1 to TRBJ2-7, with 7 bases lining up with TRBD1. This CDR3 region has 12 residues. CDR1 and CDR2 from the germline V gene are SQVTM and ANQGSEA. The V and J ends lost 5 bases and 5 bases, in that order; junction bases with no gene match: 6. Written as DNA, the CDR3 is TGCAGCGTTAGTGACAGGGATGACGAGCAGTACTTC. Its translation is CSVSDRDDEQYF.